What follows are 2 T cell receptor beta chains derived from one specimen sequenced in a study of Ad26.COV2.S vaccination and SARS-CoV-2 variants. Profiled with immunoSEQ multiplex PCR; TCRdb holds only in-frame clones, not every one. This sample yields some 240,000 clones, of which around nine tenths are seen a single time; roughly 3% belongs to the top ten. The treatment is: roughly 20 received Ad26.COV2.S at low or high dose, single or two shots; roughly five received placebo; per-sample allocation not given. Each sample was drawn 63 days after the first injection (of vaccine or placebo). This specimen consisted of peripheral blood, obtained in a trial of Ad26.COV2.S vaccine versus placebo. Every receptor here comes from a person between 18 and 59 years old who received the Ad26.COV2.S COVID-19 vaccine or a placebo.

V usage is TRBV5-8 and J usage is TRBJ1-1; TRBD1 is a possible D gene (6 bases). V gave up 10 bases and J gave up 4 bases, with 20 bases separating them. The CDR3 is made up of 14 amino acids. Germline CDR1 and CDR2: SGHTS and YDEGEE. The CDR3 region is CASPGGASPTEAFF. Written as DNA, the CDR3 is TGTGCCTCCCCCGGGGGCGCCTCCCCCACTGAAGCTTTCTTT.

The chain has TRBV7-6 and TRBJ1-2; a possible D gene is TRBD1 (6 bases). CDR3 length: 13 residues. The germline V gene encodes CDR1 SGHVS and CDR2 FNYEAQ. Trimming removed 5 bases at V and 8 bases at J, with 15 bases between. The CDR3 DNA reads TGTGCCAGCAGCCTACAGGGTTGGAGAGGCTACACCTTC. This codes for CASSLQGWRGYTF.